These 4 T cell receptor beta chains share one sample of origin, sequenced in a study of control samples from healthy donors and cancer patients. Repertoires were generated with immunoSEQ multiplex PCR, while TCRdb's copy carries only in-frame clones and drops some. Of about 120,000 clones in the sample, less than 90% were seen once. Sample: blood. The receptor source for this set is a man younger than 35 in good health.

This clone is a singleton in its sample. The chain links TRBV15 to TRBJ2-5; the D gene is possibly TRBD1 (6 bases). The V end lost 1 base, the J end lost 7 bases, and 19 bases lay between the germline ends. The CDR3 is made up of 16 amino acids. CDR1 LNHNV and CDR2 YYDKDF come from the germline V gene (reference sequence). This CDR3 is CATSRGRGESQGTQYF. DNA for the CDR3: TGTGCCACCAGCAGAGGTCGCGGCGAATCACAGGGGACCCAGTACTTC.

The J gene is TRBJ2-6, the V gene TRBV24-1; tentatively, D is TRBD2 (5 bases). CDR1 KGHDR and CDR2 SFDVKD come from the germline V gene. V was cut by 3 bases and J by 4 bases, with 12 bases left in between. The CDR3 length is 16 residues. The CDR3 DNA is TGTGCCACCAGTGATCCCACAGCGGCGGGGGCCAACGTCCTGACTTTC. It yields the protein CATSDPTAAGANVLTF.

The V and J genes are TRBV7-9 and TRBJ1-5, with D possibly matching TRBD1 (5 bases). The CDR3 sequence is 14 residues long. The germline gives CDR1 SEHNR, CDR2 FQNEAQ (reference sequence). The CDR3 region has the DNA TGTATAGATGTGAGCCGGGGGAGCAATCAGCCCCAGCATTTT. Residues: CIDVSRGSNQPQHF.

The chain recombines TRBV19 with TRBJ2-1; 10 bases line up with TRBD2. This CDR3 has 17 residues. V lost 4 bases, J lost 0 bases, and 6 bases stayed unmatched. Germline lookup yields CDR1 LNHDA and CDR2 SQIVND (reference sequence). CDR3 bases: TGTGCCAGTAGTACGAATAGCGGGGGGAGCTCCTACAATGAGCAGTTCTTC. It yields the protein CASSTNSGGSSYNEQFF.